This T cell receptor beta chain was identified in a study of OX40 agonist ivuxolimab in advanced cancers. Study overall: With a range of about 20 to 79, age averaged approximately 60 years, and 65% to 85% were male.

CDR3 length: 14 amino acids. Per germline, CDR1 KGHSH and CDR2 LQKENI. V lost 4 bases, J lost 2 bases, and 8 bases lay in between. The cohort excluded patients with autoimmune disease history or systemic immunosuppression. Samples were taken at baseline and on day 1 of cycles 4 and 7. Assay: immunoSEQ multiplex PCR; the TCRdb copy retains only in-frame clones and omits some. Here the sample spans 92,000 or so clones, about nine tenths being singletons. This sequence joins TRBV18 and TRBJ2-2; D remains unclear. The material was CD4+ or CD8+ T cells sorted from blood, obtained in a trial of the OX40 agonist ivuxolimab. This clonotype originated in an adult with an advanced solid tumor such as melanoma, head and neck, liver or kidney cancer. The CDR3: CASSQAINTGELFF. For the CDR3, the DNA is TGTGCCAGCTCACAAGCAATTAACACCGGGGAGCTGTTTTTT.